This entry is about one T cell receptor beta chain. Its cognate antigen has yet to be identified. Base qualities are not recorded, but no much larger clone differs from it by a single base. Sequencer: Illumina HiSeq 2500. Quantitative 5'-RACE with molecular barcodes was the method used to prepare the TCR beta libraries. Turning to the authors' computational methods: A new computational method based on a probabilistic model of VDJ rearrangement was used to identify disease-linked TCR variants. The public reads were reprocessed in TCRdb via fastp at Q25 and MiXCR, keeping in-frame beta chains. Rows are unified per CDR3 protein, each entry keeping the most common DNA and genes. TCRdb's processing, not the authors' own work, is the source of the V and J calls. In this sample the table shows around 180,000 distinct CDR3 sequences, 10% to 15% of which occur a single time. The top ten hold approximately 10% of the sample.

The entry originates in a study of CD8 T cells in ankylosing spondylitis (dated by TCRdb to 2017 to 2019). The study in broad terms: To find TCR variants linked to disease, the study profiled T cell receptor beta repertoires in ankylosing spondylitis patients and healthy donors. Peripheral blood samples were taken, and synovial fluid was additionally collected from ankylosing spondylitis patients. The whole study cohort included some 100 healthy donors and roughly 24 ankylosing spondylitis patients. The paper as a whole reports these results and caveats: Some of the motif variants had been reported before in the synovial fluid and blood of reactive arthritis patients, a finding that suggests common disease-initiation mechanisms. The disease-linked clones were reported as significantly enriched in matched synovial fluid samples from ankylosing spondylitis patients. In peripheral blood, the disease-linked clones were found at relatively low frequencies and had a CD8+ phenotype. A TCR beta motif made up of several highly homologous amino acid variants appeared to be characteristic of blood from ankylosing spondylitis patients.

V gives up 5 bases and J gives up 4 bases, and the segment between their germline ends measures 19 bases. Sequences LNHNV (CDR1) and YYDKDF (CDR2) are obtained from the germline V gene (reference sequence). The CDR3, cysteine through phenylalanine, is 16 amino acids long. The retained sequence is limited to the CDR3, 48 bases, with the frame set at the first base. Recombination joined TRBV15 with TRBJ2-3; perhaps TRBD2 is the D gene, with 6 bases matching. The source material was blood, either unsorted or a sorted T cell fraction (not recorded which). The TCR comes from a female donor with ankylosing spondylitis or in good health (not recorded which). The CDR3 region: CATSGLPGLSADTQYF. The nucleotide sequence is TGTGCCACCAGCGGCTTACCGGGACTGTCGGCAGATACGCAGTATTTT.